This T cell receptor (beta chain) was captured by sequencing in a study of cytomegalovirus exposure and HLA in healthy donors (dated by TCRdb to the late 2010s). Context from the whole study: In an earlier analysis of some 550 of the donors, 276 Gb of sequence data and roughly 100 million unique TCR beta sequences from about 179 million T cells were reported. To study patterns of TCR occurrence, a later analysis re-analyzed previously published TCR beta repertoires from just over 650 donors and added high-resolution HLA genotyping. Five DR-DQ haplotypes were treated as single units for association and clustering because of strong linkage in the cohort. Roughly 300 gigabases of sequencing data and 80 million or so unique TCR sequences were included in an early release covering 550 to 800 HLA-typed donors. A later genetic analysis took genome-wide SNP genotypes for about 65% of the 666 donors and used that subset as a discovery cohort. The study was designed to test whether signatures of past pathogen exposure could be identified by cataloging public T cell receptors. Among the approximately 400 genotyped donors, around 81% belonged to the genetic ancestry cluster associated with self-reported Caucasian donors. HLA typing included class I and class II loci at four-digit resolution. Along with the roughly 670-subject first cohort, a separate validation cohort of over a hundred different subjects was used. Alongside the repertoire data, information on donor age, sex, ethnicity and CMV serostatus was compiled. Every discovery cohort repertoire had been produced on one sequencing platform. To predict cytomegalovirus infection status, the study combined high-throughput TCR immunosequencing, statistical association of individual TCRs with disease status, and machine learning. Rather than drawing on any new phenotypic data, the later analysis identified candidate immune exposures from TCR beta sequences and the way those sequences occurred across donors. The number of donors typed differed by locus, with 629-630 for A, B, C, DRB1 and DQB1, 522 for DQA1, approximately 580 for DPA1, and roughly 450 for DPB1. Among 350 to 400 genotyped donors of the cohort, an average of roughly 240,000 unique TCR beta nucleotide sequences were sequenced per donor, roughly 18% of them non-productive. Using immunosequencing, the study profiled T cell repertoires from 500 to 800 subjects and related those repertoires to cytomegalovirus serostatus. In an earlier analysis of 587 of the donors, high-throughput TCR beta sequencing was used to judge whether each TCR beta V gene segment behaved as functional or pseudogenic.

In total, roughly 670 healthy bone marrow donors made up the cohort. At the time of sampling, every cohort member was nominally healthy, though immune exposures that went unrecorded were likely present. The donor was CMV seropositive and belonged to the group of about 290 seropositive cohort members. A peripheral blood sample was provided by each donor, and peripheral blood mononuclear cells were used for TCR beta sequencing. Genomic DNA was extracted from the blood cell samples with the Qiagen DNeasy Blood Extraction Kit. V and J lose 2 bases and 3 bases, and a span of 8 bases separates them. The CDR3 has 14 amino acids, counting the end cysteine and phenylalanine. The DNA shown is the 42-base CDR3, in frame from base 1. The germline V gene encodes CDR1 SGHTA and CDR2 FQGTGA. To note about this clone: No cognate antigen has been identified for it. Nothing much larger sits one base from this clone, and base qualities are not available.

What the study reported, not specific to this receptor: Because counts were too low, about 18 rarely observed V segments, including chromosome 9 orphons, were excluded from the earlier analysis of fewer than 650 of the donors. Sequencing depth was assumed to be roughly uniform across donors in the presence/absence analyses, though that assumption may not hold. It was suggested by the authors that the approach could potentially be generalized to other disease states and immunological phenotypes. CMV serostatus was the only immune exposure information available for the cohort. Linkage disequilibrium might explain the correlated functional status among segregating V segments, but an unknown experimental factor could not be ruled out. The cohort was sequenced for TCR beta chains only, and without alpha or paired-chain data the features that could be detected were limited. In an earlier analysis of some 550 of the donors, most TCR beta V segments were observed in productive rearrangements about 90% or about 30% of the time, broadly matching IMGT annotations. A further reported finding was that TCR beta sequences accurately predicted the HLA-A and HLA-B alleles for most subjects in the first cohort. Strong co-occurrence of HLA alleles, especially DR and DQ, made assigning TCR associations to individual alleles difficult. A total of around 150 TCR beta chains were listed by the study as associated with cytomegalovirus. While some public TCRs were present in many individuals, most TCR sequences turned up only very rarely across donors. A cluster of highly shared sequence variants was judged likely to represent a technical artifact of the sequencing pipeline. Because HLA typing was unavailable for some donors at each locus, only the typed subset was used in association tests. In both the original and validation cohorts, the classifier was reported to diagnose cytomegalovirus status with high specificity and sensitivity. In a later analysis, several top co-occurrence clusters were reported to appear linked to parvovirus B19, influenza, CMV and Epstein-Barr virus. An association between a missense DCLRE1C variant and V-gene and J-gene trimming of TCR beta chains was found in a later genetic analysis and replicated in an independent cohort. In vitro tests confirmed that a few of the cytomegalovirus-associated TCR beta chains recognize cytomegalovirus antigens. Most CMV-associated TCR beta chains appeared to be HLA-restricted in a later analysis, and the HLA associations seemed to be driven largely by CMV exposure. Some IMGT-functional V segments, including TRBV6-2 and TRBV6-3, could not be distinguished by the 87-base-pair reads and were therefore excluded. In a later genetic analysis, fewer N-insertions in productive TCRs were reported among donors in an Asian-associated ancestry cluster than the roughly 700-donor mean. A later analysis associated 15,000 to 20,000 TCR beta sequences with specific HLA alleles at a false discovery rate of 0.05. According to a later analysis, TCR association rates differed among HLA loci, with DRB1 alleles showing the most associated TCRs and HLA-C alleles showing the fewest. In a later analysis, HLA-associated TCR beta chains were found to be more clonally expanded and to have lower generation probabilities than equally common non-associated chains.

The library was produced with the immunoSEQ multiplex PCR assay. For the multiplex PCR, a mixture combining 60 forward primers for TCR Vbeta segments and 13 reverse primers for TCR Jbeta segments was used. A multiplex PCR assay on genomic DNA amplified the CDR3 region of rearranged TCR beta genes. The Illumina HiSeq System was used to sequence the amplified TCR beta libraries as 87-base-pair reads. The paper's processing steps were these. A later analysis tallied around 82 million unique TCR beta chains across the roughly 610 repertoires, and 10 million to 11 million of those chains were shared by two or more donors. To remove PCR and sequencing errors, raw reads were error-corrected and collapsed into unique sequences using a nearest-neighbor algorithm that merged closely related sequences. V, D and J gene segments were assigned by aligning CDR3 sequences to IMGT reference sequences. For a sequence to be retained, a match of at least six nucleotides was required to both a V gene segment and a J gene segment. Rearrangements were called productive when the CDR3 lacked stop codons and stayed in frame with V and J; all others were non-productive. Following IMGT convention, CDR3 was defined as the stretch from the second conserved V-encoded cysteine to the conserved J-encoded phenylalanine. The earlier analysis of 450 to 750 of the donors excluded any sequence lacking an unambiguous match to a single V gene segment. In an earlier analysis of 587 of the donors, a V segment was called functional when productive rearrangements were above 56.7%, and segregating when the standard deviation between donors exceeded 5%. To diagnose cytomegalovirus status from the catalog of TCR beta chain sequences, a statistical classification framework was built. In a later analysis, TCR nucleotide sequences were compared against IMGT/GENE-DB human TR gene sequences so that V and J genes could be assigned. Using the TCRdist pipeline, a later analysis assigned CDR3 sequences along with most-parsimonious VDJ recombination scenarios. In a later analysis, each TCR beta chain was defined by its CDR3 amino acid sequence together with its V-gene family, and reads lacking a unique V-gene family were excluded. A later analysis removed several hundred highly shared, low-generation-probability nucleotide sequences to deal with suspected cross-contamination and a sequencing artifact. For each public chain, a later analysis derived a clonal expansion index from normalized ranks of inferred template counts within each repertoire. In a later analysis, generation probabilities were computed using a VDJ recombination model fitted to out-of-frame rearrangements, and the results were checked against IGoR. A later analysis scored TCR-TCR, TCR-HLA and TCR-CMV co-occurrence with hypergeometric tests, applying a repertoire-size bias correction to TCR pairs. To estimate false discovery rates, a later analysis permuted the HLA or CMV assignments 20 times. In a later analysis, co-occurring TCRs were grouped with DBSCAN, and TCRdist sequence similarity was added when clustering was performed within HLA-allele-positive subsets. Repertoires with fewer than 30,000 or more than 120,000 public chains were left out of co-occurrence clustering, as were about 5 repertoires with anomalous nucleotide sharing. TCRdb mirrors the immuneACCESS table, restricted to in-frame sequences. Some clones are absent from its copies; in checked studies, under half trace to an unresolved V gene, and the reason for the others is unknown. That table supplies the V and J calls and clone size; D and trimming were determined from the DNA. The sample table holds 80,000 or so clones, of which approximately 60% were seen once. More than 3.5% of the sample goes to the ten largest clones.

Sequencing was carried out using PBMCs. The chain is assembled from TRBV7-3 and TRBJ2-1; the D gene is perhaps TRBD2, from 5 matching bases. The clonotype was recovered from a male donor in good health and CMV-seropositive. In nucleotide form, the sequence is TGTGCCAGCAGCTTAGAGGGAATCTACAATGAGCAGTTCTTC. Its translation reads: CASSLEGIYNEQFF.